A selection of T cell receptor beta chains follows, all from one sample in a study of blood T cell repertoires in COVID-19. TCRdb's table, derived via immunoSEQ multiplex PCR, lists solely in-frame clones and lacks some. The profile covers roughly 200,000 clones, with around 90% appearing a single time and 6.7% taken by the ten largest. Source material: peripheral blood. The receptor set was obtained from a man aged 35 to 55 with acute or convalescent COVID-19. Both conserved end residues are part of each CDR3. The D gene is left open where the match is weak. Clone size is stated in some rows and not others, as once, few, many or a class when expanded.

D	V	length	size	J	CDR3	DNA
.	TRBV4-1	16	.	TRBJ2-3	CASSQFYGSSTDTQYF	TGCGCCAGCAGCCAATTCTATGGGAGTAGCACAGATACGCAGTATTTT
TRBD1	TRBV24-1	15	.	TRBJ2-6	CATRDGTAGANVLTF	TGTGCCACCAGAGATGGGACAGCTGGGGCCAACGTCCTGACTTTC
TRBD1	TRBV6-9	14	once	TRBJ1-1	CASTHRGSGTEAFF	TGTGCCAGCACCCACAGGGGATCAGGCACTGAAGCTTTCTTT
.	TRBV6-5	15	.	TRBJ1-1	CASSYSNPGYTEAFF	TGTGCCAGCAGTTACTCGAATCCAGGGTACACTGAAGCTTTCTTT
TRBD1	TRBV6-5	15	.	TRBJ2-1	CASSPGGSSYNEQFF	TGTGCCAGCAGTCCAGGGGGCAGTTCCTACAATGAGCAGTTCTTC
TRBD1	TRBV24-1	15	.	TRBJ2-1	CATSDFQGALNEQFF	TGTGCCACCAGTGATTTCCAGGGGGCGTTAAATGAGCAGTTCTTC
TRBD2	TRBV5-5	17	.	TRBJ2-2	CASSLSSGGAWSGELFF	TGTGCCAGCAGCTTGTCTAGCGGGGGGGCCTGGTCCGGGGAGCTGTTTTTT
TRBD1	TRBV18	15	.	TRBJ1-5	CASSQGRDRDQPQHF	TGTGCCAGCTCTCAAGGGCGGGACAGGGATCAGCCCCAGCATTTT
TRBD2	TRBV6-6	15	.	TRBJ2-7	CASSFTGGGQGEQYF	TGTGCCAGCAGTTTTACGGGGGGGGGCCAAGGAGAGCAGTACTTC
.	TRBV3-1/TRBV3-2	17	once	TRBJ2-1	CASSQEEVGVTYNEQFF	TGTGCCAGCAGCCAAGAAGAAGTCGGGGTCACCTACAATGAGCAGTTCTTC
TRBD1	TRBV27	16	.	TRBJ1-1	CASSWGRGQGSTEAFF	TGTGCCAGCAGTTGGGGCAGGGGGCAGGGGAGCACTGAAGCTTTCTTT
.	TRBV7-2	15	.	TRBJ2-3	CASTSSVTSTDTQYF	TGTGCCAGCACGTCCTCGGTAACTAGCACAGATACGCAGTATTTT
TRBD1	TRBV7-6	17	.	TRBJ1-6	CASSLGATGGPYSPLHF	TGTGCCAGCAGCTTAGGGGCGACAGGGGGCCCCTATTCACCCCTCCACTTT
TRBD2	TRBV4-2	19	.	TRBJ2-2	CASSQVREGLAGDVGELFF	TGTGCCAGCAGCCAAGTCCGGGAGGGACTAGCGGGGGACGTCGGGGAGCTGTTTTTT
.	TRBV21-1	16	once	TRBJ2-3	CASSDGTSGFTDTQYF	TGTGCCAGCAGTGATGGCACTAGCGGATTCACAGATACGCAGTATTTT
.	TRBV7-2	16	.	TRBJ2-1	CASSLAGSGSYNEQFF	TGTGCCAGCAGCTTAGCGGGTAGCGGCTCCTACAATGAGCAGTTCTTC
.	TRBV27	16	.	TRBJ1-1	CASTPLVDRLHTEAFF	TGTGCCAGCACCCCTCTCGTGGACAGACTTCACACTGAAGCTTTCTTT